The 10 T cell receptor beta chains below were found in one sample sequenced in a study of blood T cell repertoires in COVID-19 (dated by TCRdb to about 2020). The library came from the immunoSEQ multiplex PCR assay. Entries here come from immuneACCESS through TCRdb and include only in-frame sequences with V and J called. Some clones fail to appear in such tables; in the studies checked, an unresolved V gene covers under half of the shortfall, and the cause of the remainder is unknown. This sample lists 250,000 or so clones; over 75% were detected once. About 4% of the sample comes from the top ten. The sample comprised PBMCs or T cells enriched from blood (not recorded which). The receptors stem from a woman in her 30s who had been exposed to COVID-19.

CDR3 coding DNA: TGTGCCAGCACCCAAGGACTGCTCCAAGAGACCCAGTACTTC. The encoded protein is CASTQGLLQETQYF. The rearrangement links TRBV28 to TRBJ2-5; perhaps TRBD2 as D (5 bases). The CDR3 runs 14 residues. V lost 7 bases to trimming and J lost 1 base, with 13 bases between them. Germline V gene data show CDR1 as MDHEN and CDR2 as SYDVKM. The variable domain in full, completed from reference TRBV28 and TRBJ2-5, reads DVKVTQSSRYLVKRTGEKVFLECVQDMDHENMFWYRQDPGLGLRLIYFSYDVKMKEKGDIPEGYSVSREKKERFSLILESASTNQTSMYLCASTQGLLQETQYFGPGTRLLVL.

V gene TRBV12-5 combines with J gene TRBJ2-1, with TRBD2 matching 11 bases. The CDR3 covers 16 residues. Germline CDR1 LGHNT, CDR2 FRNRAP. The V and J ends lost 6 bases and 8 bases, in that order; junction bases with no gene match: 12. CDR3 bases: TGTGCTAGTGGATCTGATAGCGGGAGGGCCGACGATGAGCAGTTCTTC. This encodes CASGSDSGRADDEQFF.

The genes are TRBV7-9 and TRBJ1-4; 8 bases align to TRBD1. The germline V gene encodes CDR1 SEHNR and CDR2 FQNEAQ (reference sequence). Trimming at V came to 5 bases and at J to 7 bases, leaving 9 bases not matched to a gene. The CDR3 extends over 15 amino acids. The CDR3 is CASSRLRDRREKLFF. The CDR3 DNA sequence: TGTGCCAGCAGCCGTCTCCGGGACAGGCGTGAAAAACTGTTTTTT.

The genes are TRBV29-1 and TRBJ1-1; no clear D. Deletions cut 7 bases from V and 2 bases from J, with 11 bases between. Per the germline V gene, CDR1 is SQVTM and CDR2 is ANQGSEA. This CDR3 is 12 amino acids long. The CDR3 DNA is TGCAGCGCAATGACACGCAACACTGAAGCTTTCTTT. This codes for CSAMTRNTEAFF.

The genes are TRBV27 and TRBJ2-2; 7 bases are a match to TRBD1. The CDR3 loop spans 15 amino acids. CDR1 MNHEY and CDR2 SMNVEV come from the germline V gene (reference sequence). Trimming removed 2 bases from V and 4 bases from J; junction bases left unmatched: 4. The DNA for the CDR3 is TGTGCCAGCAGTTTAAGGGGGCTTGGCACCGGGGAGCTGTTTTTT. This encodes CASSLRGLGTGELFF.

The chain recombines TRBV7-2 with TRBJ2-2; D unresolved. The CDR3 loop spans 13 amino acids. V was shortened by 4 bases and J by 2 bases, with 5 bases between the two germline ends. Germline CDR1 is SGHTA and CDR2 is FQGNSA. CDR3 protein: CASSSSNTGELFF. The CDR3, as DNA: TGTGCCAGCAGCTCTTCTAACACCGGGGAGCTGTTTTTT.

This clone was found a few times. J is TRBJ2-7 and V is TRBV6-1; 7 positions match TRBD1. The CDR3 loop spans 14 amino acids. Germline V CDR1 and CDR2: MNHNS, SASEGT. Trimming removed 3 bases from V and 3 bases from J; junction bases left unmatched: 5. CDR3 nucleotide sequence: TGTGCCAGCAGTGACCCGGGACAGAGCTACGAGCAGTACTTC. Protein sequence: CASSDPGQSYEQYF.

This chain connects TRBV27 to TRBJ2-3, with a weak D call TRBD2 (5 bases). The V end was cut by 2 bases, the J end by 8 bases, with 17 bases between. Germline V CDR1 and CDR2: MNHEY, SMNVEV (reference sequence). The CDR3 contains 15 residues. The CDR3 loop reads CASSLIASAGGTQYF. The CDR3 region has the DNA TGTGCCAGCAGTTTAATCGCATCGGCAGGAGGTACGCAGTATTTT.

This clone has just a few counts. The chain combines TRBV7-9 with TRBJ2-1; 8 nucleotides match TRBD2. The CDR3 totals 16 residues. The J segment lost 7 bases and the V segment lost 0 bases, leaving 8 bases of the junction unmatched. Per germline, CDR1 SEHNR and CDR2 FQNEAQ (reference sequence). The CDR3 coding sequence is TGTGCCAGCAGCTTAGCGCTAATAAGCGGGAGAAATGAGCAGTTCTTC. It translates to CASSLALISGRNEQFF.

The V gene is TRBV10-3, the J gene TRBJ2-3, with TRBD2 matching over 7 bases. V lost 5 bases and J lost 2; bases outside the gene matches: 4. The germline V gene encodes CDR1 ENHRY and CDR2 SYGVKD. The CDR3 has 14 amino acids. The CDR3 protein is CAISQAGTTDTQYF. The DNA for the CDR3 is TGTGCCATCAGTCAAGCGGGAACCACAGATACGCAGTATTTT.